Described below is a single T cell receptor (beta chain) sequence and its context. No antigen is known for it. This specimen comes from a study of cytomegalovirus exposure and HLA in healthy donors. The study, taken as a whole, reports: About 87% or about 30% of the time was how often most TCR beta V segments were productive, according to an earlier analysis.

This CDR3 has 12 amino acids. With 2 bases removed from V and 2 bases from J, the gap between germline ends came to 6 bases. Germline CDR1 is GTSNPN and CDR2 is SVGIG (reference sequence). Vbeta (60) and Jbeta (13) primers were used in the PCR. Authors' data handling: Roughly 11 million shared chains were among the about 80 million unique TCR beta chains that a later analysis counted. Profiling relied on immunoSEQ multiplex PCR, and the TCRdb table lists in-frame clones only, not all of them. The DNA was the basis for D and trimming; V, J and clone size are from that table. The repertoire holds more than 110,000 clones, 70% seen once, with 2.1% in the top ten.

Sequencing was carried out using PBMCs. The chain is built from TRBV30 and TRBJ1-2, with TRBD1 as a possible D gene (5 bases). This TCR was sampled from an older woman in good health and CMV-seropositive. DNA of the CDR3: TGTGCCTGGAGTAAGGGGAACTATGGCTACACCTTC. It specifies CAWSKGNYGYTF.